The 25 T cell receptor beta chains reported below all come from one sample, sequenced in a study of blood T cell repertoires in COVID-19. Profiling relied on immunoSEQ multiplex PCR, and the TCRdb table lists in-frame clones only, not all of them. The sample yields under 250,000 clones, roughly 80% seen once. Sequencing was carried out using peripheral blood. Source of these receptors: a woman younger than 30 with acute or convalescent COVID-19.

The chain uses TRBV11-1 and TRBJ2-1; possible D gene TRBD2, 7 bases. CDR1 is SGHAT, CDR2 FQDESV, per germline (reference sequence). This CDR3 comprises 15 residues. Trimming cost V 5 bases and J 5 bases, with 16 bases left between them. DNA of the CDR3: TGTGCCAGCAGCCCTGGGGGGGCTACAAACAATGAGCAGTTCTTC. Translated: CASSPGGATNNEQFF.

CDR3 region: CASSLYPAGQNNSPLHF. CDR3 sequence (DNA): TGTGCCAGCAGTTTATATCCCGCAGGACAGAATAATTCACCCCTCCACTTT. V and J are TRBV28 and TRBJ1-6; D may be TRBD1 (6 bases). Trimming took 1 base from V and 5 from J, leaving 15 bases between them. The CDR3 contains 17 residues. Looked up from germline, CDR1 is MDHEN and CDR2 is SYDVKM.

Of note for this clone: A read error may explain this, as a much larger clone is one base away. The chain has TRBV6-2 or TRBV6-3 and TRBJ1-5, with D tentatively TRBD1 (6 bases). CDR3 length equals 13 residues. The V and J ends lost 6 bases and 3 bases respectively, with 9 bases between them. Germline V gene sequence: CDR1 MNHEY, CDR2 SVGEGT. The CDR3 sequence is CASSGQNNQPQHF. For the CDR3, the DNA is TGTGCCAGCAGCGGACAGAACAATCAGCCCCAGCATTTT.

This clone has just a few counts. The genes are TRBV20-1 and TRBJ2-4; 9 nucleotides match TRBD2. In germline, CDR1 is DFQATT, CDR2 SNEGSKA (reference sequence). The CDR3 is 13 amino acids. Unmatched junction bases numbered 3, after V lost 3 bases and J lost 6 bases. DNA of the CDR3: TGCAGTGCTAGTAGCGGGAGAGGAAACATTCAGTACTTC. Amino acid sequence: CSASSGRGNIQYF.

The CDR3 reads CASSRGLAGSYNEQFF. CDR3 bases: TGTGCCAGCAGCCGAGGACTAGCGGGGTCCTACAATGAGCAGTTCTTC. J is TRBJ2-1 and V is TRBV3-1 (or the pseudogene TRBV3-2); the match to TRBD2 covers 12 bases. The V gene end was trimmed by 4 bases and the J gene end by 1 base; junction bases not matched to a gene: 2. Germline-derived CDR1 and CDR2 are LGHDT and YNNKEL (reference sequence). This CDR3 has 16 residues.

The CDR3 protein is CASSPNSLLAGITDTQYF. CDR3 bases: TGTGCCAGCAGCCCAAACTCTCTACTAGCGGGAATCACAGATACGCAGTATTTT. V gene TRBV7-8 combines with J gene TRBJ2-3; 10 bases line up with TRBD2. V shed 5 bases, J shed 2 bases, and the junction held 13 bases outside the gene matches. The CDR3 is made up of 18 amino acids. Germline V gives CDR1 SGHVS, CDR2 FQNEAQ. The full variable domain, completed using reference TRBV7-8 and TRBJ2-3, is GAGVSQSPRYKVAKRGQDVALRCDPISGHVSLFWYQQALGQGPEFLTYFQNEAQLDKSGLPSDRFFAERPEGSVSTLKIQRTQQEDSAVYLCASSPNSLLAGITDTQYFGPGTRLTVL.

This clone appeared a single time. CDR3 loop: CASSFEGAATGNTIYF. The CDR3 coding sequence is TGTGCCAGCAGCTTTGAGGGGGCGGCTACTGGAAACACCATATATTTT. The gene calls are TRBV11-2 and TRBJ1-3, with TRBD1 matching over 7 bases. The CDR3 sequence is 16 residues long. Germline CDR1 and CDR2: SGHAT and FQNNGV. Trimming cost V 3 bases and J 2 bases; bases outside gene matches: 7.

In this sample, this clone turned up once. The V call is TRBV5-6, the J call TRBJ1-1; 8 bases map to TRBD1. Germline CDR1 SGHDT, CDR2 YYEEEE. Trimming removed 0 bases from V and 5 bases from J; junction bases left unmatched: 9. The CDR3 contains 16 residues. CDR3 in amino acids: CASSLESGGAYTEAFF. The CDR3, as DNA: TGTGCCAGCAGCTTGGAGTCAGGGGGCGCATATACTGAAGCTTTCTTT.

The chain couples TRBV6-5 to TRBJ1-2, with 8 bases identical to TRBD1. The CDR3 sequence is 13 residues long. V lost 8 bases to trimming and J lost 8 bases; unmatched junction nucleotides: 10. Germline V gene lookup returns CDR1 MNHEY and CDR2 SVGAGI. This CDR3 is CASGWQGAGGYTF. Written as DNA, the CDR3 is TGTGCCAGCGGGTGGCAGGGGGCAGGAGGCTACACCTTC.

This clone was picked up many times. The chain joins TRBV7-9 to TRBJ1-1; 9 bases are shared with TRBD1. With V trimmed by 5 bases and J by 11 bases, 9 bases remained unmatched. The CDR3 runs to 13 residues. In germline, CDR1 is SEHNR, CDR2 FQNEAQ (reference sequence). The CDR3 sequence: CASSTDRGPGAFF. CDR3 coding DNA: TGTGCCAGCAGCACGGACAGGGGTCCGGGGGCTTTCTTT.

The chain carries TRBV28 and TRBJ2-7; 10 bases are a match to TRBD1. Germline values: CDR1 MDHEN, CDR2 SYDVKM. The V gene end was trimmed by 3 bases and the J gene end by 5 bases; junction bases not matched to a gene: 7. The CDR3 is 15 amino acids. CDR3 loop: CASSLAGQGTHEQYF. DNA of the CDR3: TGTGCCAGCAGTTTGGCGGGACAGGGGACTCACGAGCAGTACTTC.

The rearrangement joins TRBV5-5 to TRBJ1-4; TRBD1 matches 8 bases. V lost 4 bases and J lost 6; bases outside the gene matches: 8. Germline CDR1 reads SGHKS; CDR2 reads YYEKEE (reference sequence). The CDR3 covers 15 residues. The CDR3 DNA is TGTGCCAGCAGCCCGCAGGGGGCACATTATGAAAAACTGTTTTTT. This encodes CASSPQGAHYEKLFF.

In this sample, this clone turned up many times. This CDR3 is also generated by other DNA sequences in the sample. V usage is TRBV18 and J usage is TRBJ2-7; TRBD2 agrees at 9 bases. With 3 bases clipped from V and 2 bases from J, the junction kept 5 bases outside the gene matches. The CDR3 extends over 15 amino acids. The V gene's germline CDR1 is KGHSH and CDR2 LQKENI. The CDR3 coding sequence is TGTGCCAGCTCACCCCCGGCTAGCGGGGCCTACGAGCAGTACTTC. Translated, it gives CASSPPASGAYEQYF.

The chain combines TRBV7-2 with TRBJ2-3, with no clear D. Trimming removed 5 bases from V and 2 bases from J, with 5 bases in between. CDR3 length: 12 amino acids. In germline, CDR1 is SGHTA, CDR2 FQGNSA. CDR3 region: CASSTYTDTQYF. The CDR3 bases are TGTGCCAGCAGCACCTACACAGATACGCAGTATTTT.

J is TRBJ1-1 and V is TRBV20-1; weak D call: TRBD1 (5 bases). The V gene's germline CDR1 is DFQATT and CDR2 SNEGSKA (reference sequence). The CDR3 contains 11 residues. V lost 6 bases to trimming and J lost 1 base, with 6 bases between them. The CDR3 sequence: CSAQGNTEAFF. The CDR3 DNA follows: TGCAGTGCCCAGGGGAACACTGAAGCTTTCTTT.

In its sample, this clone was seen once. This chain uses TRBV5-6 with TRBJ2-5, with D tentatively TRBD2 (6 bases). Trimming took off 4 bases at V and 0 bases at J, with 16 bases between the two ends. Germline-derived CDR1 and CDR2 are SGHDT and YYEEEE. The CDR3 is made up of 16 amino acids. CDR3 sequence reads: CASSPQVADYQETQYF. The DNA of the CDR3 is TGTGCCAGCAGCCCCCAAGTAGCGGATTACCAAGAGACCCAGTACTTC. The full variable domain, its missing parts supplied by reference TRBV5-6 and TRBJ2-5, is DAGVTQSPTHLIKTRGQQVTLRCSPKSGHDTVSWYQQALGQGPQFIFQYYEEEERQRGNFPDRFSGHQFPNYSSELNVNALLLGDSALYLCASSPQVADYQETQYFGPGTRLLVL.

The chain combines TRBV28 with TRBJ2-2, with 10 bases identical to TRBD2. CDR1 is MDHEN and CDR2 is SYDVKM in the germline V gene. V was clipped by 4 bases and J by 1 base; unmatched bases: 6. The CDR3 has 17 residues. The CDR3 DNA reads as TGTGCCAGCAGTTCCCCAACTAGCGGGATGAACACCGGGGAGCTGTTTTTT. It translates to CASSSPTSGMNTGELFF.

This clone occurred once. The CDR3 reads CASSRMGQSNQPQHF. In DNA, the CDR3 is TGTGCCAGCAGTCGAATGGGACAGTCCAATCAGCCCCAGCATTTT. This chain connects TRBV14 to TRBJ1-5, with TRBD1 matching 7 bases. Trimming at V came to 6 bases and at J to 3 bases, leaving 8 bases not matched to a gene. The CDR3 runs 15 residues. Germline V gives CDR1 SGHDN, CDR2 FVKESK.

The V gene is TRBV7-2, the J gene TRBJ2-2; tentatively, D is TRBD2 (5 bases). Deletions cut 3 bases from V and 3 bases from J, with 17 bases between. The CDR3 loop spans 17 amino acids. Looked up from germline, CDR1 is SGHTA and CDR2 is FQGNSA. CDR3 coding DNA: TGTGCCAGCAGCTTGGACCCCGGGATAGGGTACACCGGGGAGCTGTTTTTT. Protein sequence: CASSLDPGIGYTGELFF.

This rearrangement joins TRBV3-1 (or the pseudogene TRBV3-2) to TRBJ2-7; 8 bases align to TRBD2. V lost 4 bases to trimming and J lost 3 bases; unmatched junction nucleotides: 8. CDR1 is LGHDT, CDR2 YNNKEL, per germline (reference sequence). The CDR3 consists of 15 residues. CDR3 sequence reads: CASSPAASGYYEQYF. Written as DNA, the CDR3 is TGTGCCAGCAGCCCGGCGGCTAGCGGGTACTACGAGCAGTACTTC.

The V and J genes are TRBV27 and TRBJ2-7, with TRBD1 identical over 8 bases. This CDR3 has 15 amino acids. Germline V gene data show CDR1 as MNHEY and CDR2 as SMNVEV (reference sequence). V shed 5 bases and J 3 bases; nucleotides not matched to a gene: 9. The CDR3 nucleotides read TGTGCCAGCAGTCCCGGGACAGGAAGAATCTACGAGCAGTACTTC. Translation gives CASSPGTGRIYEQYF.

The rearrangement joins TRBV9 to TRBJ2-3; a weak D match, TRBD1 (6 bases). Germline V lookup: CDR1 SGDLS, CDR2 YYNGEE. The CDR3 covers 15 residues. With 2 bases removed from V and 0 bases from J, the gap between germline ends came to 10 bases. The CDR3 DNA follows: TGTGCCAGCAGCGTGGACAGCCCTAGCACAGATACGCAGTATTTT. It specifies CASSVDSPSTDTQYF.

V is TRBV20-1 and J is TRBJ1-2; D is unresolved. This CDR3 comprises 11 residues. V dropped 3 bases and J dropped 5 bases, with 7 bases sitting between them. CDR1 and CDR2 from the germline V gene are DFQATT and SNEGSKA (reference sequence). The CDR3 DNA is TGCAGTGCTAGCACCGGGTATGGCTACACCTTC. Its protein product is CSASTGYGYTF.

CDR3 protein: CASSQEASNSPLHF. CDR3 DNA: TGCGCCAGCAGCCAAGAGGCCAGTAATTCACCCCTCCACTTT. The chain links TRBV4-3 to TRBJ1-6; D ambiguous. CDR3 size: 14 residues. Germline CDR1 and CDR2: LGHNA and YSLEER. Trimming cost V 0 bases and J 6 bases, with 6 bases left between them.

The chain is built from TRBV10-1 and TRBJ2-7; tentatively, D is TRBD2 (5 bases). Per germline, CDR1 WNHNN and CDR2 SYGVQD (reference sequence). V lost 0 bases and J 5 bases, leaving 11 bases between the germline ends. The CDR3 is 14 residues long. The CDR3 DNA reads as TGCGCCAGCAGTGAGTCGCGGGCTGGCCACGAGCAGTACTTC. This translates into CASSESRAGHEQYF.